The clone carrying this T cell receptor beta chain occurred a few times. The CDR3 spans 14 residues. Germline assignment: CDR1 MNHEY and CDR2 SVGAGI. V was pared by 6 bases and J by 1 base, with 3 bases of the junction left unmatched. PCR used 60 Vbeta primers and 13 Jbeta primers. Assay used: immunoSEQ multiplex PCR; TCRdb lists only in-frame clones, some missing. The sample shows about 160,000 clones, almost 85% of them seen only once. These data originate in a study of cytomegalovirus exposure and HLA in healthy donors. The chain recombines TRBV6-5 with TRBJ1-2, with 9 bases that match TRBD1. The receptor was isolated from a man in his thirties or forties in good health and CMV-seronegative. Input material: PBMCs. In DNA, the CDR3 is TGTGCCAGCAGGGGACAGGGAAATAACTATGGCTACACCTTC. Translating it yields CASRGQGNNYGYTF.